This TCR beta chain was observed in a study of vaccination effects on CD4 cells after COVID-19. This clone was seen a single time. Its antigen is as yet unknown. Germline V gene lookup returns CDR1 LGHDT and CDR2 YNNKEL (reference sequence). The CDR3 consists of 14 residues. Trimming cost V 3 bases and J 2 bases, with 5 bases left between them. Some clones are missing from TCRdb's copy, which holds only in-frame ones; the method was immunoSEQ multiplex PCR. The data hold about 24,000 clones, with roughly 76% observed a single time. Sequencing followed a ViraFEST assay step that expanded antigen-specific CD4+ T cells with viral peptide pools. Culture proceeded for approximately 10 days, and CD4+ T cells were then isolated. Two-dose BNT162b2 or mRNA-1273 vaccination was given to participants.

The input for sequencing was CD4+ T cells from PBMCs cultured with SARS-CoV-2 spike peptides, taken after COVID-19 vaccination. The source is a human donor who received a COVID-19 vaccine. Some clones in this sample may be carry-over from other donors' samples. The V and J genes are TRBV3-1 (or the pseudogene TRBV3-2) and TRBJ2-6; tentative D call: TRBD2 (5 bases). The CDR3 region has the DNA TGTGCCAGCAGCCAGAGGGCTGGGGCCAACGTCCTGACTTTC. Amino acids: CASSQRAGANVLTF.